This is a list of T cell receptor beta chains from one sample in a study of shared clonotypes between healthy human individuals. Clones were sequenced by immunoSEQ multiplex PCR, and TCRdb holds only the in-frame ones, with some missing. The sample comprises under 600,000 clones, almost 80% of which are singletons, and under 15% rests with the top ten. The sequencing sample was made of PBMCs. Every receptor here comes from a woman in her 40s in good health. Some clones in this sample may be carry-over from other donors' samples. Both conserved end residues are part of each CDR3. D genes are given only for firm matches. Clone size is stated in some rows and not others, as once, few, many or a class when expanded.

v_gene: TRBV15
j_gene: TRBJ2-1
d_gene: -
abundance: -
CDR3nt: TGTGCCACCAGCAGAGGGGCTCAGGGGATCTTCTACAATGAGCAGTTCTTC
CDR3aa: CATSRGAQGIFYNEQFF

v_gene: TRBV11-2
j_gene: TRBJ2-3
d_gene: -
abundance: -
CDR3nt: TGTGCCAGCAGCCTCTTTAGGGATACGCAGTATTTT
CDR3aa: CASSLFRDTQYF

v_gene: TRBV7-8
j_gene: TRBJ1-4
d_gene: -
abundance: -
CDR3nt: TGTGCCAGCAGCCGAGAGACAGTTACTGCAACTAATGAAAAACTGTTTTTT
CDR3aa: CASSRETVTATNEKLFF

v_gene: TRBV7-9
j_gene: TRBJ2-7
d_gene: -
abundance: -
CDR3nt: TGTGCCAGCAGCTCAGTCAACTCCTACGAGCAGTACTTC
CDR3aa: CASSSVNSYEQYF

v_gene: TRBV7-7
j_gene: TRBJ2-5
d_gene: -
abundance: -
CDR3nt: TGTGCCAGCAGCTTATTAGAGTGGGACCAAGAGACCCAGTACTTC
CDR3aa: CASSLLEWDQETQYF

v_gene: TRBV29-1
j_gene: TRBJ1-2
d_gene: -
abundance: few
CDR3nt: TGCAGCGTTGACGTTGCCAGGGGAAGTGGCTATGGCTACACCTTC
CDR3aa: CSVDVARGSGYGYTF

v_gene: TRBV11-2
j_gene: TRBJ2-7
d_gene: -
abundance: -
CDR3nt: TGTGCCAGCAGCTTAGGGACGGCCAGTGAGCAGTACTTC
CDR3aa: CASSLGTASEQYF

v_gene: TRBV28
j_gene: TRBJ2-1
d_gene: TRBD2
abundance: -
CDR3nt: TGTGCCAGCAGCACCGGGACTAGCGGGAGAGGAAAGCAGTTCTTC
CDR3aa: CASSTGTSGRGKQFF

v_gene: TRBV27
j_gene: TRBJ2-7
d_gene: -
abundance: -
CDR3nt: TGTGCCAGCAGTTTTGCTTTAGGACTACGCTACGAGCAGTACTTC
CDR3aa: CASSFALGLRYEQYF

v_gene: TRBV6-6
j_gene: TRBJ1-5
d_gene: -
abundance: -
CDR3nt: TGTGCCAGCAGAACCGGGACAAACCATCTGCCCCAGCATTTT
CDR3aa: CASRTGTNHLPQHF

v_gene: TRBV5-1
j_gene: TRBJ2-1
d_gene: TRBD2
abundance: -
CDR3nt: TGCGCCAGCAGCTTGGCGGGGACTAGCGGGAGCCGTGAGCAGTTCTTC
CDR3aa: CASSLAGTSGSREQFF

v_gene: TRBV5-1
j_gene: TRBJ2-3
d_gene: -
abundance: -
CDR3nt: TGCGCCAGCCGTTATGAAAGCACAGATACGCAGTATTTT
CDR3aa: CASRYESTDTQYF

v_gene: TRBV7-9
j_gene: TRBJ2-1
d_gene: TRBD1
abundance: -
CDR3nt: TGTGCCAGCAGCTTAGTAGGTGGACAGGTCACTGAGCAGTTCTTC
CDR3aa: CASSLVGGQVTEQFF

v_gene: TRBV7-6
j_gene: TRBJ1-4
d_gene: -
abundance: few
CDR3nt: TGTGCCAGCAGCCGGGACTCTAATGAAAAACTGTTTTTT
CDR3aa: CASSRDSNEKLFF

v_gene: TRBV18
j_gene: TRBJ2-7
d_gene: -
abundance: -
CDR3nt: TGTGCCAGCTCTCCTCTGGGGCAGGGCGAGCAGTACTTC
CDR3aa: CASSPLGQGEQYF

v_gene: TRBV11-3
j_gene: TRBJ2-1
d_gene: TRBD1
abundance: -
CDR3nt: TGTGCCAGCAGCTTAGGGAACAGGGGCATAAATGAGCAGTTCTTC
CDR3aa: CASSLGNRGINEQFF

v_gene: TRBV6-1
j_gene: TRBJ1-2
d_gene: -
abundance: -
CDR3nt: TGTGCCAGCAGTGAAGGTCGGGAGTACTATGGCTACACCTTC
CDR3aa: CASSEGREYYGYTF

v_gene: TRBV18
j_gene: TRBJ2-7
d_gene: -
abundance: -
CDR3nt: TGTGCCAGCTCACCAAGCTGGGTCCCTACAGGCTGGGGGGAGCAGTACTTC
CDR3aa: CASSPSWVPTGWGEQYF

v_gene: TRBV7-2
j_gene: TRBJ1-2
d_gene: -
abundance: -
CDR3nt: TGTGCCAGCAGTTCGCCGGGTCTTAAAAGGGGCTACACCTTC
CDR3aa: CASSSPGLKRGYTF

v_gene: TRBV19
j_gene: TRBJ1-5
d_gene: -
abundance: -
CDR3nt: TGTGCCAGTAGTATAGGCAGGGGTCAGCCCCAGCATTTT
CDR3aa: CASSIGRGQPQHF

v_gene: TRBV10-3
j_gene: TRBJ2-7
d_gene: -
abundance: -
CDR3nt: TGTGCCATCAGTGATCTTTACTACGAGCAGTACTTC
CDR3aa: CAISDLYYEQYF

v_gene: TRBV5-5
j_gene: TRBJ2-6
d_gene: -
abundance: -
CDR3nt: TGTGCCAGCAGCTTGAGACCCCTGGAGGCCAACGTCCTGACTTTC
CDR3aa: CASSLRPLEANVLTF

v_gene: TRBV14
j_gene: TRBJ2-5
d_gene: -
abundance: -
CDR3nt: TGTGCCAGCAGCCAAGATTGGCCTAAAGAGACCCAGTACTTC
CDR3aa: CASSQDWPKETQYF

v_gene: TRBV30
j_gene: TRBJ2-5
d_gene: -
abundance: -
CDR3nt: TGTGCCTGGAGTGTACAGGAGACCCAGTACTTC
CDR3aa: CAWSVQETQYF

v_gene: TRBV5-1
j_gene: TRBJ1-2
d_gene: TRBD1
abundance: -
CDR3nt: TGCGCCAGCAGCCCGAACAGGGGGCGAGGGGATGGCTACACCTTC
CDR3aa: CASSPNRGRGDGYTF

v_gene: TRBV7-2
j_gene: TRBJ2-7
d_gene: TRBD2
abundance: -
CDR3nt: TGTGCCAGCAGCCCCAACGGGGGGGCGGGGAAGCAGTACTTC
CDR3aa: CASSPNGGAGKQYF

v_gene: TRBV11-2
j_gene: TRBJ2-7
d_gene: -
abundance: -
CDR3nt: TGTGCCAGCAGCTTAAACGCCTTCGGGTACGAGCAGTACTTC
CDR3aa: CASSLNAFGYEQYF

v_gene: TRBV5-1
j_gene: TRBJ2-6
d_gene: -
abundance: -
CDR3nt: TGCGCCAGCAGCAGGTCCGTTTCAGGGGCCAACGTCCTGACTTTC
CDR3aa: CASSRSVSGANVLTF

v_gene: TRBV5-1
j_gene: TRBJ2-1
d_gene: TRBD2
abundance: once
CDR3nt: TGCGCCAGCAGCCCGGGACTAGCGGGGTTAAGCTCCTACAATGAGCAGTTCTTC
CDR3aa: CASSPGLAGLSSYNEQFF

v_gene: TRBV5-1
j_gene: TRBJ1-1
d_gene: -
abundance: -
CDR3nt: TGCGCCAGCAGCTTGGACACTGAAGCTTTCTTT
CDR3aa: CASSLDTEAFF

v_gene: TRBV29-1
j_gene: TRBJ2-7
d_gene: -
abundance: -
CDR3nt: TGCAGCGCACAGACGTCGGGACCCTACGAGCAGTACTTC
CDR3aa: CSAQTSGPYEQYF

v_gene: TRBV4-1
j_gene: TRBJ2-2
d_gene: TRBD1
abundance: -
CDR3nt: TGCGCCAGCAGCCCACGGGACAGGGGCGCGAGAGGGGAGCTGTTTTTT
CDR3aa: CASSPRDRGARGELFF

v_gene: TRBV29-1
j_gene: TRBJ1-1
d_gene: -
abundance: -
CDR3nt: TGCAGCGCCCCAACCGGGGGGGGTACTGAAGCTTTCTTT
CDR3aa: CSAPTGGGTEAFF

v_gene: TRBV6-1
j_gene: TRBJ2-2
d_gene: -
abundance: -
CDR3nt: TGTGCCAGCAGTGGCATGGTGAACACCGGGGAGCTGTTTTTT
CDR3aa: CASSGMVNTGELFF

v_gene: TRBV5-1
j_gene: TRBJ2-3
d_gene: TRBD2
abundance: -
CDR3nt: TGCGCCAGCAGCTTGCGACTAGCGGAAGCAGATACGCAGTATTTT
CDR3aa: CASSLRLAEADTQYF

v_gene: TRBV7-3
j_gene: TRBJ1-2
d_gene: -
abundance: -
CDR3nt: TGTGCCAGCAGCCCCGACGGGTACTATGGCTACACCTTC
CDR3aa: CASSPDGYYGYTF

v_gene: TRBV7-8
j_gene: TRBJ2-2
d_gene: TRBD1
abundance: -
CDR3nt: TGTGCCAGCAGCCACAGGACAGGGGGCACCGGGGAGCTGTTTTTT
CDR3aa: CASSHRTGGTGELFF

v_gene: TRBV10-3
j_gene: TRBJ2-1
d_gene: -
abundance: -
CDR3nt: TGTGCCATCATGGGAGGAAACACCTACAATGAGCAGTTCTTC
CDR3aa: CAIMGGNTYNEQFF

v_gene: TRBV7-6
j_gene: TRBJ2-5
d_gene: -
abundance: many
CDR3nt: TGTGCCAGCAGCTTAGATGGTGAGACCCAGTACTTC
CDR3aa: CASSLDGETQYF

v_gene: TRBV5-8
j_gene: TRBJ2-5
d_gene: TRBD1
abundance: few
CDR3nt: TGTGCCAGCAGCTTGTTCGGGGGACAGGGAAAGACCCAGTACTTC
CDR3aa: CASSLFGGQGKTQYF

v_gene: TRBV6-5
j_gene: TRBJ2-1
d_gene: -
abundance: -
CDR3nt: TGTGCCAGCAGTTACTCGCTAGGGCTCGGGGCCAATGAGCAGTTCTTC
CDR3aa: CASSYSLGLGANEQFF

v_gene: TRBV7-9
j_gene: TRBJ1-5
d_gene: -
abundance: -
CDR3nt: TGTGCCAGCACGCGGGATGGCAATCAGCCCCAGCATTTT
CDR3aa: CASTRDGNQPQHF

v_gene: TRBV7-2
j_gene: TRBJ1-3
d_gene: -
abundance: -
CDR3nt: TGTGCCAGCAGGGCGGGACTTACTGGGGGCACCATATATTTT
CDR3aa: CASRAGLTGGTIYF

v_gene: TRBV28
j_gene: TRBJ1-4
d_gene: -
abundance: -
CDR3nt: TGTGCCAGCAGTCCCCGGGGGGCAACTAATGAAAAACTGTTTTTT
CDR3aa: CASSPRGATNEKLFF

v_gene: TRBV7-9
j_gene: TRBJ1-4
d_gene: TRBD1
abundance: -
CDR3nt: TGTGCCAGCAGTGATACCGGGACAGGGTATGAAAAACTGTTTTTT
CDR3aa: CASSDTGTGYEKLFF